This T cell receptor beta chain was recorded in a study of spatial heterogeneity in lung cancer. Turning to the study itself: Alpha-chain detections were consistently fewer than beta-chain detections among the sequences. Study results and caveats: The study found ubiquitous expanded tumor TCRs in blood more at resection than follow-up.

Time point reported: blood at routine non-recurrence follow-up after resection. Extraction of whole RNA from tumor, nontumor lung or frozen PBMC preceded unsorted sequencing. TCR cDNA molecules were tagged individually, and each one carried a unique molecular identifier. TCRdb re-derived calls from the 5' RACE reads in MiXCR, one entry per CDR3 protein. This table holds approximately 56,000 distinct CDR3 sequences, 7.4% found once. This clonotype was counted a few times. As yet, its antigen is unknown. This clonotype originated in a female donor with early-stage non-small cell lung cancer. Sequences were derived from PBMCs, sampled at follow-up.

The CDR3 DNA follows: TGTGCCAGCAGCGTAGTCACCCCTAGCGGGGGGCCGGAAGATACGCAGTATTTT. It is translated as CASSVVTPSGGPEDTQYF. V is TRBV9 and J is TRBJ2-3; 11 bases match TRBD2. V gave up 0 bases and J gave up 5 bases; unmatched junction bases: 11. The CDR3 sequence is 18 residues long. The V gene's germline CDR1 is SGDLS and CDR2 YYNGEE.